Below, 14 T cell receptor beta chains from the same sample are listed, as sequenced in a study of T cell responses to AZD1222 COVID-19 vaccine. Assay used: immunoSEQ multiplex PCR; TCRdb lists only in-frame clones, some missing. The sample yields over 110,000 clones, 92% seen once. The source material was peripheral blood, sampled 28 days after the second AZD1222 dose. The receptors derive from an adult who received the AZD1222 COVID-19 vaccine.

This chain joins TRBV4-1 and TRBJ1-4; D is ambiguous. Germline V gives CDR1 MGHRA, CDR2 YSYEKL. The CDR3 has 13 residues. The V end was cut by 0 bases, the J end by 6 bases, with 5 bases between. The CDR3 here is CASSQEFYEKLFF. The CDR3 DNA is TGCGCCAGCAGCCAAGAATTTTATGAAAAACTGTTTTTT.

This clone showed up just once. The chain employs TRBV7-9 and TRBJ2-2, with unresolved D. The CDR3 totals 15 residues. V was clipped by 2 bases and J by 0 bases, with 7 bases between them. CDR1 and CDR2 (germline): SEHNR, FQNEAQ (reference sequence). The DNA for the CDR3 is TGTGCCAGCAGCTTACACAGCGCGAACACCGGGGAGCTGTTTTTT. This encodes CASSLHSANTGELFF.

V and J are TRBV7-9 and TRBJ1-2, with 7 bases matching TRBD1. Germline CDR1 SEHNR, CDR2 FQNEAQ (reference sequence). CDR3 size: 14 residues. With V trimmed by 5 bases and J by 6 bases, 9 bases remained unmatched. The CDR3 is CASSPTGDSNGYTF. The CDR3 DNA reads TGTGCCAGCAGCCCCACAGGGGATAGTAATGGCTACACCTTC.

CDR3 residues: CASRPGEIPEAFF. In DNA, the CDR3 is TGTGCCAGCAGACCGGGGGAGATCCCTGAAGCTTTCTTT. The chain joins TRBV7-9 to TRBJ1-1; TRBD1 is a possible D gene (5 bases). Trimming took off 6 bases at V and 6 bases at J, with 14 bases between the two ends. This CDR3 has 13 residues. The germline CDR1 and CDR2 sequences are SEHNR and FQNEAQ (reference sequence).

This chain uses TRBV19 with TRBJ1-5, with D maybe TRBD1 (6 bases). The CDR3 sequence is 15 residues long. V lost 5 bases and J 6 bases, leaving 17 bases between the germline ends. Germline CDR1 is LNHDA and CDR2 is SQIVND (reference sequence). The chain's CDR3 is CASSSQPQGAQPQHF. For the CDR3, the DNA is TGTGCCAGTAGTTCTCAACCACAGGGTGCTCAGCCCCAGCATTTT.

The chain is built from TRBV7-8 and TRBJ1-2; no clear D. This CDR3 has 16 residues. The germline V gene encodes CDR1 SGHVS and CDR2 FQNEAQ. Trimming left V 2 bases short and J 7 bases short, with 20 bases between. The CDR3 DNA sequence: TGTGCCAGCAGCTTATTATCGGCCAGCCATGATGGTGGCTACACCTTC. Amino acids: CASSLLSASHDGGYTF.

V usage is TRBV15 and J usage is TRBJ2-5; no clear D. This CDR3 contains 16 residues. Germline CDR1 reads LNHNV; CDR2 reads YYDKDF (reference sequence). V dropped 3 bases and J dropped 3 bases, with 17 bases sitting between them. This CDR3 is CATSRTAARREETQYF. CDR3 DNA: TGTGCCACCAGCAGGACTGCCGCGAGGAGAGAAGAGACCCAGTACTTC. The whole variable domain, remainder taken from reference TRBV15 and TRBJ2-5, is DAMVIQNPRYQVTQFGKPVTLSCSQTLNHNVMYWYQQKSSQAPKLLFHYYDKDFNNEADTPDNFQSRRPNTSFCFLDIRSPGLGDTAMYLCATSRTAARREETQYFGPGTRLLVL.

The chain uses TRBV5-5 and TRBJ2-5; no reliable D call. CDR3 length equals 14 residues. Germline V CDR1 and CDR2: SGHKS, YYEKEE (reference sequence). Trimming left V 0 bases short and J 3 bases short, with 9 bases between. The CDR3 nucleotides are TGTGCCAGCAGCTTGGAACACCCGGAAGAGACCCAGTACTTC. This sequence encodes CASSLEHPEETQYF.

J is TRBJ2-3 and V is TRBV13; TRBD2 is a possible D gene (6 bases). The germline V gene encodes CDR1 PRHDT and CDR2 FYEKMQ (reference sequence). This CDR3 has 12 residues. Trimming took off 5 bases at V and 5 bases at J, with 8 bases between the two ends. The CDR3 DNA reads TGTGCCAGCAGCGCCGGGGGAGATACGCAGTATTTT. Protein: CASSAGGDTQYF. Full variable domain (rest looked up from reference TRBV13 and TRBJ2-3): AAGVIQSPRHLIKEKRETATLKCYPIPRHDTVYWYQQGPGQDPQFLISFYEKMQSDKGSIPDRFSAQQFSDYHSELNMSSLELGDSALYFCASSAGGDTQYFGPGTRLTVL.

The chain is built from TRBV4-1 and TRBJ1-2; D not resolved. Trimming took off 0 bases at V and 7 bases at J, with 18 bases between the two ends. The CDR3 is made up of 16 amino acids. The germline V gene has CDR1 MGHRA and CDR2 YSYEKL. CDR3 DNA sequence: TGCGCCAGCAGCCAAGATAGCGTAAATGTGGTGCGTGGCTACACCTTC. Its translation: CASSQDSVNVVRGYTF.

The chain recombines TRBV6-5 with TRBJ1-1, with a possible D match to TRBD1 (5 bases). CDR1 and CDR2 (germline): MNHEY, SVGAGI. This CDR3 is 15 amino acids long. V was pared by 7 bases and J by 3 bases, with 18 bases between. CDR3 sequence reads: CASTLTGGADTEAFF. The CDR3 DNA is TGTGCCAGCACACTTACGGGTGGGGCGGACACTGAAGCTTTCTTT.

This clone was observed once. CDR3 residues: CAWSVEVTTEAFF. The CDR3 bases are TGTGCCTGGAGTGTGGAGGTCACCACTGAAGCTTTCTTT. The rearrangement uses TRBV30 and TRBJ1-1; no definite D call. V lost 0 bases and J 4 bases, leaving 9 bases between the germline ends. CDR3 length: 13 residues. The germline gives CDR1 GTSNPN, CDR2 SVGIG (reference sequence).

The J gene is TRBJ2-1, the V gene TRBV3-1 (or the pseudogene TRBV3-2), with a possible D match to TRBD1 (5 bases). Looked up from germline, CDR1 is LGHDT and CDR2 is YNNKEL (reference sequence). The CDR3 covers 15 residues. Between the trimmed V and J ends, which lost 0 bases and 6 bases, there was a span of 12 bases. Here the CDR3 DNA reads TGTGCCAGCAGCCAAGACCCGGATCAGGGCAATGAGCAGTTCTTC. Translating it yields CASSQDPDQGNEQFF.

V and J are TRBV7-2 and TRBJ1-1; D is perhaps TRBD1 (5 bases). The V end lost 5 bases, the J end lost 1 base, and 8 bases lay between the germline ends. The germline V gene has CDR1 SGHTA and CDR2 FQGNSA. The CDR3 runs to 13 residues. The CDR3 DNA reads TGTGCCAGCAGCCGGGACGCGAACACTGAAGCTTTCTTT. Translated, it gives CASSRDANTEAFF.